This T cell receptor (beta chain) was identified in a study of shared clonotypes between healthy human individuals. Study overall: Used for every donor were three CD4 naive, three CD4 memory, two CD8 naive and one CD8 memory plate. Overall study findings and caveats: Relative to their counterparts shared across all four donors, non-shared clonotypes exhibited diminished generation probabilities.

In regard to this clone: Its antigen is unknown.

This CDR3 region has 14 residues. Trimming took off 7 bases at V and 4 bases at J, with 16 bases between the two ends. Germline CDR1 is MNHNY and CDR2 is SVGAGI (reference sequence). A deep-level run was used for the assay. Generated by immunoSEQ multiplex PCR, the TCRdb table keeps only in-frame clones and is missing some. The sample lists about 610,000 clones; 95% to 98% were seen once. The chain uses TRBV6-6 and TRBJ1-1; tentatively, D is TRBD1 (6 bases). The TCR originated in a woman aged 25 to 39 in good health. Input material: naive CD4+ T cells sorted from blood. The subset was: CD45RA+ positively selected. Here the CDR3 DNA reads TGTGCCAGCATTAAGGGGGGTGGGGTCACTGAAGCTTTCTTT. Amino acid sequence: CASIKGGGVTEAFF.